These 14 T cell receptor beta chains were all obtained from the same sample, sequenced in a study of beta chain features in type 1 diabetes. The sequenced template was cDNA made from the entire isolated RNA. Produced via immunoSEQ multiplex PCR; TCRdb's table is partial and in-frame only. The table lists fewer than 650,000 clones, 15% of them singletons. The sample was naive CD4+ T cells from blood. The receptor source for this set is a man younger than 35 in good health.

The chain combines TRBV25-1 with TRBJ2-7; the D gene is possibly TRBD1 (5 bases). This CDR3 has 12 amino acids. Trimming pared 4 bases from V and 3 bases from J, leaving 7 bases between. Germline CDR1 MGHDK, CDR2 SYGVNS. This CDR3 reads CASSVGDYEQYF. The CDR3 DNA follows: TGTGCCAGCAGTGTAGGGGACTACGAGCAGTACTTC.

This clone occurred a few times. V usage is TRBV4-3 and J usage is TRBJ2-7; the D is unclear. This CDR3 is 16 amino acids long. The V gene lost 1 base and the J gene lost 2 bases, with 15 bases spanning the gap. Germline lookup yields CDR1 LGHNA and CDR2 YSLEER. The CDR3 coding sequence is TGCGCCAGCAGCCAAGGAGGCTCCGCTCGTCCCTACGAGCAGTACTTC. Its protein product is CASSQGGSARPYEQYF.

The chain couples TRBV29-1 to TRBJ2-1, with TRBD2 as a possible D gene (7 bases). The germline gives CDR1 SQVTM, CDR2 ANQGSEA. The CDR3 covers 16 residues. Trimming removed 0 bases at V and 6 bases at J, with 18 bases between. In nucleotides, the CDR3 is TGCAGCGTTGAAGATGTTAGGGCGGGGGCTCTCAATGAGCAGTTCTTC. This translates into CSVEDVRAGALNEQFF.

The chain couples TRBV10-3 to TRBJ1-3; 8 positions agree with TRBD1. V was clipped by 6 bases and J by 1 base; unmatched bases: 5. Germline CDR1 reads ENHRY; CDR2 reads SYGVKD. This CDR3 has 15 amino acids. CDR3 sequence reads: CAISTQGGSGNTIYF. In DNA form, the CDR3 reads TGTGCCATCAGCACACAGGGGGGATCTGGAAACACCATATATTTT.

V is TRBV27 and J is TRBJ2-1; D may be TRBD1 or TRBD2 (5 bases each). The V gene's germline CDR1 is MNHEY and CDR2 SMNVEV (reference sequence). This CDR3 has 15 residues. With 2 bases removed from V and 6 bases from J, the gap between germline ends came to 14 bases. The CDR3 protein is CASSLEGIGVNEQFF. CDR3 DNA sequence: TGTGCCAGCAGTTTAGAGGGGATTGGGGTCAATGAGCAGTTCTTC.

This clone came up a few times. The same CDR3 can be traced to other DNA sequences in this sample. The chain links TRBV5-1 to TRBJ2-3, with D perhaps TRBD2 (5 bases). Per the germline V gene, CDR1 is SGHRS and CDR2 is YFSETQ. The CDR3 covers 15 residues. V lost 0 bases and J lost 1, with 9 bases in between. CDR3 amino acids: CASSLDRGGTDTQYF. CDR3 coding DNA: TGCGCCAGCAGCTTGGATCGGGGAGGCACAGATACGCAGTATTTT.

The sample holds a few counts of this clone. This chain uses TRBV15 with TRBJ2-5; tentative D call: TRBD2 (5 bases). The germline V and J ends were trimmed by 1 base and 0 bases, with 6 bases remaining between them. Germline V gene sequence: CDR1 LNHNV, CDR2 YYDKDF (reference sequence). The CDR3 sequence is 14 residues long. The CDR3 spells CATSRGRNQETQYF. The CDR3 DNA reads as TGTGCCACCAGCAGAGGGAGGAACCAAGAGACCCAGTACTTC.

The table lists this clone with a few counts. The J gene is TRBJ2-6, the V gene TRBV7-9; 8 positions match TRBD1. The CDR3 is 16 amino acids. V shed 5 bases, J shed 2 bases, and the junction held 5 bases outside the gene matches. Per germline, CDR1 SEHNR and CDR2 FQNEAQ (reference sequence). The CDR3 DNA sequence: TGTGCCAGCAGCGACCAGGACAGGGCTGGGGCCAACGTCCTGACTTTC. Its protein product is CASSDQDRAGANVLTF. Full variable domain (remainder filled in from reference TRBV7-9 and TRBJ2-6): DTGVSQNPRHKITKRGQNVTFRCDPISEHNRLYWYRQTLGQGPEFLTYFQNEAQLEKSRLLSDRFSAERPKGSFSTLEIQRTEQGDSAMYLCASSDQDRAGANVLTFGAGSRLTVL.

This clone was counted only a few times. This chain uses TRBV10-3 with TRBJ1-2, with 7 bases aligning to TRBD1. The CDR3 covers 13 residues. V shed 5 bases, J shed 6 bases, and the junction held 6 bases outside the gene matches. Germline CDR1 ENHRY, CDR2 SYGVKD. CDR3 in amino acids: CAISRDRVDGYTF. The CDR3 DNA reads TGTGCCATCAGTAGAGACAGGGTTGATGGCTACACCTTC.

V usage is TRBV20-1 and J usage is TRBJ2-3; possibly TRBD2 for D (5 bases). The CDR3 covers 11 residues. The germline V gene has CDR1 DFQATT and CDR2 SNEGSKA (reference sequence). The V gene lost 6 bases and the J gene lost 4 bases, with 8 bases spanning the gap. The CDR3 nucleotides read TGCAGTGCCCAAGCGGCAGATACGCAGTATTTT. This encodes CSAQAADTQYF.

This clone appeared a few times. This chain links TRBV25-1 with TRBJ1-1; no definite D call. The ends were cut back, 10 bases at V and 0 bases at J, with 6 bases in the middle. Germline V gene sequence: CDR1 MGHDK, CDR2 SYGVNS. This CDR3 has 11 residues. CDR3 nucleotides: TGTGCCACCGCAGTGAACACTGAAGCTTTCTTT. It encodes CATAVNTEAFF.

V and J are TRBV7-2 and TRBJ2-7, with 10 nucleotides matching TRBD1. This CDR3 comprises 15 residues. Per germline, CDR1 SGHTA and CDR2 FQGNSA. The V segment lost 1 base and the J segment 3 bases; nucleotides outside the gene matches: 3. CDR3 sequence: CASSLGQGAGYEQYF. The DNA for the CDR3 is TGTGCCAGCAGCTTAGGACAGGGGGCAGGCTACGAGCAGTACTTC.

This clone was detected only a few times. The CDR3 here is CASTTVVGTEAFF. The CDR3 region has the DNA TGTGCCAGCACGACGGTCGTGGGCACTGAAGCTTTCTTT. This chain joins TRBV6-5 and TRBJ1-1; D call uncertain. V was shortened by 7 bases and J by 4 bases, with 13 bases between the two germline ends. This CDR3 has 13 amino acids. CDR1 is MNHEY and CDR2 is SVGAGI in the germline V gene.

CDR3 residues: CASSLMREWSYNEQFF. In nucleotides, the CDR3 is TGTGCCAGCAGCTTAATGCGGGAGTGGTCCTACAATGAGCAGTTCTTC. The genes are TRBV7-9 and TRBJ2-1; 7 nucleotides line up with TRBD2. This CDR3 is 16 amino acids long. Germline V gene sequence: CDR1 SEHNR, CDR2 FQNEAQ (reference sequence). J was trimmed by 1 base and V by 2 bases; bases with no gene match: 5.